The rows below give T cell receptor beta chains drawn from one sample of a study of human T cells and chemical hapten exposure. TCRdb used MiXCR to reprocess the RACE reads, holding one entry per CDR3 protein. The sample carries tens of thousands of distinct CDR3 sequences, roughly 10% recorded once. Sequenced material: whole blood, taken in connection with sensitization to the hapten diphenylcyclopropenone (DPC). These receptors all stem from a woman between 35 and 50 years old with alopecia areata. Some clones in this sample may be carry-over from other donors' samples. Both conserved end residues are part of each CDR3. D genes are given only for firm matches. Only part of the rows carry a size: once, few, many, or a class if the clone is expanded.

abundance: many
j_gene: TRBJ2-1
v_gene: TRBV27
d_gene: NA
CDR3nt: TGTGCCAGCAGTTTACAGGACTCCTACAATGAGCAGTTCTTC
CDR3aa: CASSLQDSYNEQFF

abundance: few
j_gene: TRBJ2-7
v_gene: TRBV6-1
d_gene: NA
CDR3nt: TGTGCCAGCAGTGAGGGCGTAGCTGGAGAGCAGTACTTC
CDR3aa: CASSEGVAGEQYF

abundance: few
j_gene: TRBJ2-7
v_gene: TRBV4-2
d_gene: TRBD2
CDR3nt: TGTGCCAGCAGCCCATCTACGCGGGGGTACGACGAGCAGTACTTC
CDR3aa: CASSPSTRGYDEQYF

abundance: few
j_gene: TRBJ1-2
v_gene: TRBV3-1
d_gene: TRBD1
CDR3nt: TGTGCCAGCAGCCAAGACAGGGGGTCCGGTGGCTACACCTTC
CDR3aa: CASSQDRGSGGYTF

abundance: many
j_gene: TRBJ2-3
v_gene: TRBV18
d_gene: NA
CDR3nt: TGTGCCAGCTCACCTGGCCAGGGATGGGGGGATACGCAGTATTTT
CDR3aa: CASSPGQGWGDTQYF

abundance: NA
j_gene: TRBJ1-2
v_gene: TRBV29-1
d_gene: NA
CDR3nt: TGCAGCGTTGAAGATCTCAGGAGGGGCTACACCTTC
CDR3aa: CSVEDLRRGYTF

abundance: many
j_gene: TRBJ1-1
v_gene: TRBV18
d_gene: NA
CDR3nt: TGTGCCAGCTCAGCGGAACCGGGACAAGAAGCTTTCTTT
CDR3aa: CASSAEPGQEAFF

abundance: few
j_gene: TRBJ2-7
v_gene: TRBV19
d_gene: NA
CDR3nt: TGTGCCAGTGGCCGGGGCTACTACGAGCAGTACTTC
CDR3aa: CASGRGYYEQYF

abundance: few
j_gene: TRBJ2-1
v_gene: TRBV5-4
d_gene: NA
CDR3nt: TGTGCCAGCAGCTTGGACCAGGGTACCTACAATGAGCAGTTCTTC
CDR3aa: CASSLDQGTYNEQFF

abundance: NA
j_gene: TRBJ2-1
v_gene: TRBV18
d_gene: NA
CDR3nt: TGTGCCAGCTCACCCTCAACGAGGAGGCCCTCCTACAATGAGCAGTTCTTC
CDR3aa: CASSPSTRRPSYNEQFF

abundance: few
j_gene: TRBJ2-7
v_gene: TRBV29-1
d_gene: NA
CDR3nt: TGCAGCGTTGTAGGCCGCTCCTACGAGCAGTACTTC
CDR3aa: CSVVGRSYEQYF

abundance: few
j_gene: TRBJ1-6
v_gene: TRBV7-9
d_gene: TRBD1
CDR3nt: TGTGCCAGCCCGACAGGGGACGGTTCACCCCTCCACTTT
CDR3aa: CASPTGDGSPLHF

abundance: few
j_gene: TRBJ2-5
v_gene: TRBV27
d_gene: TRBD2
CDR3nt: TGTGCCAGCAAGACTAGCGGGGCCGAGACCCAGTACTTC
CDR3aa: CASKTSGAETQYF

abundance: NA
j_gene: TRBJ2-2
v_gene: TRBV4-3
d_gene: NA
CDR3nt: TGCGCCAGCAGCCAAGAATATCACGGCTCAGTCGCGAACACCGGGGAGCTGTTTTTT
CDR3aa: CASSQEYHGSVANTGELFF

abundance: many
j_gene: TRBJ2-3
v_gene: TRBV15
d_gene: TRBD1
CDR3nt: TGTGCCACCAGCGCCCCGGGACAGGGGGTTCCAGATACGCAGTATTTT
CDR3aa: CATSAPGQGVPDTQYF

abundance: few
j_gene: TRBJ2-4
v_gene: TRBV6-1
d_gene: NA
CDR3nt: TGTGCCAGCAGTGAAGGGGGGGCAGGGTATGTTGGAAACATTCAGTACTTC
CDR3aa: CASSEGGAGYVGNIQYF

abundance: many
j_gene: TRBJ2-5
v_gene: TRBV27
d_gene: NA
CDR3nt: TGTGCCAGCAGCTTCAACCAAGCGGTACAAGAGACCCAGTACTTC
CDR3aa: CASSFNQAVQETQYF

abundance: many
j_gene: TRBJ2-1
v_gene: TRBV6-2/TRBV6-3
d_gene: TRBD1
CDR3nt: TGTGCCAGCCGACAGGGATACAATGAGCAGTTCTTC
CDR3aa: CASRQGYNEQFF

abundance: few
j_gene: TRBJ2-1
v_gene: TRBV6-5
d_gene: TRBD2
CDR3nt: TGTGCCAGCAGTTACACCCTCGTGGGGACTAGCGGGAGGGCCCCTGAGCAGTTCTTC
CDR3aa: CASSYTLVGTSGRAPEQFF

abundance: NA
j_gene: TRBJ1-3
v_gene: TRBV5-4
d_gene: NA
CDR3nt: TGTGCCAGCAGCTTGGCCCCGGCAATATTGGGAAACACCATATATTTT
CDR3aa: CASSLAPAILGNTIYF

abundance: many
j_gene: TRBJ1-2
v_gene: TRBV7-2
d_gene: NA
CDR3nt: TGTGCCAGCAGCTTAACTCCGGCCGAGTATGGCTACACCTTC
CDR3aa: CASSLTPAEYGYTF

abundance: many
j_gene: TRBJ2-1
v_gene: TRBV29-1
d_gene: NA
CDR3nt: TGCAGCGCCGCACCAGGGGCCGAGCAGTTCTTC
CDR3aa: CSAAPGAEQFF

abundance: NA
j_gene: TRBJ2-4
v_gene: TRBV6-2/TRBV6-3
d_gene: NA
CDR3nt: TGTGCCAGCAGTGCCCTGTGGGGACCTCTAGCCAAAAACATTCAGTACTTC
CDR3aa: CASSALWGPLAKNIQYF

abundance: NA
j_gene: TRBJ1-6
v_gene: TRBV19
d_gene: NA
CDR3nt: TGTGCCAGTAGTATAGATCCGGGGATCTCCTATAATTCACCCCTCCACTTT
CDR3aa: CASSIDPGISYNSPLHF

abundance: NA
j_gene: TRBJ1-1
v_gene: TRBV6-2/TRBV6-3
d_gene: NA
CDR3nt: TGTGCCAGCAGCTACCCTCGGGGGCCTGAAACTGAAGCTTTCTTT
CDR3aa: CASSYPRGPETEAFF

abundance: NA
j_gene: TRBJ1-5
v_gene: TRBV7-2
d_gene: NA
CDR3nt: TGTGCCAGCGGAGGGAATCAGCCCCAGCATTTT
CDR3aa: CASGGNQPQHF

abundance: many
j_gene: TRBJ2-3
v_gene: TRBV21-1
d_gene: NA
CDR3nt: TGTGCCAGCAGCAAAGGTGGCGGGGACAGCACAGATACGCAGTATTTT
CDR3aa: CASSKGGGDSTDTQYF

abundance: NA
j_gene: TRBJ1-1
v_gene: TRBV7-2
d_gene: NA
CDR3nt: TGTGCCAGCAGCTTAGCGACACTAGCTTTGAACACTGAAGCTTTCTTT
CDR3aa: CASSLATLALNTEAFF

abundance: few
j_gene: TRBJ2-1
v_gene: TRBV6-2/TRBV6-3
d_gene: NA
CDR3nt: TGTGCCAGCAGTTATCCCAGCCATGAGCAGTTCTTC
CDR3aa: CASSYPSHEQFF

abundance: NA
j_gene: TRBJ2-3
v_gene: TRBV20-1
d_gene: NA
CDR3nt: TGCAGTGCTAGAGATCGGGGCGGGGCCCTCGGAGATACGCAGTATTTT
CDR3aa: CSARDRGGALGDTQYF

abundance: few
j_gene: TRBJ2-2
v_gene: TRBV24-1
d_gene: NA
CDR3nt: TGTGCCACCAGTGTGCCGGACACCGGGGAGCTGTTTTTT
CDR3aa: CATSVPDTGELFF

abundance: many
j_gene: TRBJ2-2
v_gene: TRBV6-4
d_gene: NA
CDR3nt: TGTGCCAGCGGGAACGGAATTAACACCGGGGAGCTGTTTTTT
CDR3aa: CASGNGINTGELFF

abundance: many
j_gene: TRBJ2-3
v_gene: TRBV9
d_gene: NA
CDR3nt: TGTGCCAGCAGCGTGCGCGATACGCAGTATTTT
CDR3aa: CASSVRDTQYF

abundance: many
j_gene: TRBJ2-7
v_gene: TRBV6-1
d_gene: NA
CDR3nt: TGTGCCAGCAGTGAGGAGGGGCCTACCTACGAGCAGTACTTC
CDR3aa: CASSEEGPTYEQYF

abundance: NA
j_gene: TRBJ2-1
v_gene: TRBV4-3
d_gene: TRBD2
CDR3nt: TGCGCCAGCAGCCAAGGATGGGGGAGGGACAATGAGCAGTTCTTC
CDR3aa: CASSQGWGRDNEQFF

abundance: few
j_gene: TRBJ2-3
v_gene: TRBV12-3/TRBV12-4
d_gene: NA
CDR3nt: TGTGCCAGCAGTTTGGATGGAGGCACAGATACGCAGTATTTT
CDR3aa: CASSLDGGTDTQYF

abundance: few
j_gene: TRBJ2-3
v_gene: TRBV5-4
d_gene: TRBD2
CDR3nt: TGTGCCAGCAGCATCGGACTAGCGCGTAGCACAGATACGCAGTATTTT
CDR3aa: CASSIGLARSTDTQYF